Reported below is one TCR beta chain. Its antigen is undetermined. Relative to the germline gene, one junction end is altered; a read error may explain this. From germline, CDR1 is DFQATT and CDR2 SNEGSKA (reference sequence). This CDR3 is 15 amino acids long. The sample is drawn from a study of tumor and adjacent non-tumor tissue in lung cancer. Study-wide results and caveats: Patients with more diverse tumor TCRs had worse survival. TCR diversity was significantly greater in tumor than normal lung tissue.

No cell sorting was done before RNA was extracted from the tissue. Chemotherapy-naive patients with new lung cancer underwent thoracic surgery in China, August–late 2014. The library came from three nested PCR rounds adapted from ARM-PCR protocols. One entry per CDR3 protein results from TCRdb running MiXCR on the multiplex PCR reads. The repertoire holds about 200,000 distinct CDR3 sequences, with around 70% as singletons. Sequencing used lung tumor tissue. This sequence joins TRBV20-1 and TRBJ2-7; 12 bases match TRBD2. The clonotype originates from a man between 60 and 75 years old with non-small cell lung cancer. In DNA form, the CDR3 reads TGCGGTGCTTCCACCACTAGCGGGAGGCCCTCCGGGCAGTATTTC. Translation gives CGASTTSGRPSGQYF.